The source of this T cell receptor beta chain is a study of a mutant IDH1 vaccine in newly diagnosed glioma. Study-level background: Among treated patients, about 62% were male and about 40% female, and mean age was 40.4 years.

As for time point: baseline, week 1 (first vaccination visit). Treatment described: pre-vaccination baseline after standard-of-care therapy. CDR3 length equals 16 residues. The germline CDR1 and CDR2 sequences are SNHLY and FYNNEI. Unmatched junction bases numbered 13, after V lost 8 bases and J lost 4 bases. TCRdb's table, derived via immunoSEQ multiplex PCR, lists solely in-frame clones and lacks some. The sample comprises tens of thousands of clones, 91% of which are singletons, and approximately 9.2% rests with the top ten. Sequenced here: PBMCs, sampled from a glioma patient treated with radiotherapy, temozolomide or both. The chain has TRBV2 and TRBJ1-1; 10 bases agree with TRBD1. The clonotype comes from a man aged 25-45 years with glioma. The CDR3 protein is CASFTHLRDRGTEAFF. CDR3 nucleotide sequence: TGTGCCAGCTTTACCCATCTCCGGGACAGGGGCACTGAAGCTTTCTTT.